This note documents a single TCR beta chain sequence. It lacks a known antigen. It has no much larger one-base neighbor in the sample; base qualities were not kept. The method behind the library was RT-PCR. TCRdb shows the sequencer as Illumina HiSeq 2500. The public reads were quality trimmed at Q25 with fastp and then assembled into clones with MiXCR by TCRdb, keeping productive beta chains. Identical CDR3 proteins give one entry, which carries the most common genes and DNA. Here the sample has roughly 760,000 distinct CDR3 sequences; about 20% occur a single time. Together, the top ten hold 9.5% to 13% of the sample. The junction shows trimming of 6 bases on V and 0 bases on J, plus 15 bases between the germline ends. The CDR3 numbers 15 residues from cysteine through phenylalanine. Only the CDR3 portion is preserved as DNA: 45 bases, with reading frame beginning at the first base. Looking up the germline V gene yields CDR1 MGHRA and CDR2 YSYEKL.

The data stem from a study of response to subunit inactivated influenza vaccine (dated by TCRdb to 2017 to 2018). With respect to the entire study: Deep quantitative profiling of the T cell receptor repertoire was used in the study to follow responses to a trivalent subunit inactivated influenza vaccine. What the study reported, not specific to this receptor: The authors proposed that each seasonal influenza vaccination may bring in only a limited number of new T cells.

Recombination joined TRBV4-1 with TRBJ2-7; no D gene call is confident. The sequencing here drew on PBMCs from blood, taken about 5 days after vaccination. The origin of this receptor is a man aged 50 to 60 who received an inactivated influenza vaccine. Donor details come from another sample of the same person, matched by shared clones. The nucleotides read TGCGCCAGCAGTCACGGTTCGGCAAGCTCCTACGAGCAGTACTTC. It encodes CASSHGSASSYEQYF.